This entry is about one TCR beta chain. Germline lookup yields CDR1 LNHNV and CDR2 YYDKDF (reference sequence). CDR3 length: 14 residues. The V end lost 7 bases, the J end lost 2 bases, and 12 bases lay between the germline ends. Individual cDNA molecules each received unique molecular identifiers attached to them. One entry per CDR3 protein results from TCRdb running MiXCR on the 5' RACE reads. The data hold more than 65,000 distinct CDR3 sequences, with around 13% observed a single time. The data derive from a study of early T cells in non-severe SARS-CoV-2 infection. The sample taken for sequencing was whole blood. This TCR came from an adult who was a healthcare worker with PCR-confirmed SARS-CoV-2 infection or an uninfected control (not recorded which). This chain connects TRBV15 to TRBJ1-5, with D hard to call. The DNA of the CDR3 is TGTGCCACCACCATTGGACGGGGCAATCAGCCCCAGCATTTT. Its protein is CATTIGRGNQPQHF. Together with reference TRBV15 and TRBJ1-5, the CDR3 gives the full variable domain: DAMVIQNPRYQVTQFGKPVTLSCSQTLNHNVMYWYQQKSSQAPKLLFHYYDKDFNNEADTPDNFQSRRPNTSFCFLDIRSPGLGDTAMYLCATTIGRGNQPQHFGDGTRLSIL.